This TCR beta chain came from a study of T cells in Graves' hyperthyroidism and ophthalmopathy. Study conclusions and caveats: Using 13 V-J features, a model discriminated ophthalmopathy from stable hyperthyroidism.

RNA transcripts provided the source from which TCR beta CDR3 regions were amplified. When the TCR CDR3 underwent first-round RT-PCR, the HTBI primer set was used. TCRdb analysed the multiplex PCR reads with MiXCR anew, one entry per CDR3 protein. The sample lists about 610,000 distinct CDR3 sequences; more than 45% were seen once. This clonotype was picked up one time. Its antigen is currently unknown. Stable Graves' hyperthyroidism meant no ophthalmopathy progression within 18 months. Uncontrolled infection, other autoimmune disease, pregnancy and lactation each barred patients from inclusion. Clinical symptoms, serum thyroxine and TRAb, thyroid ultrasound and orbital computed tomography together formed the diagnostic basis. This CDR3 has 17 residues. V lost 4 bases and J lost 2; bases outside the gene matches: 7. CDR1 is SNHLY, CDR2 FYNNEI, per germline.

Sequenced input: peripheral blood or thyroid tissue (not recorded which). V usage is TRBV2 and J usage is TRBJ2-6, with 8 bases fitting TRBD1. This clonotype was sampled from a woman younger than 30 with Graves' hyperthyroidism. The CDR3, as DNA: TGTGCCAGCAGTGGGGTGGCAGGGGGCGCTGGGGCCAACGTCCTGACTTTC. Protein: CASSGVAGGAGANVLTF.